The present TCR beta chain was sequenced within a study of blood T cell repertoires in COVID-19. Study as a whole: COVID-19 samples from acute and convalescent phases originated in the United States, Italy and Spain. PBMCs, B-cell-depleted T cells, or T cells were the source of the cDNA or gDNA that made up the material.

Original analysis: Nucleated cell counts were estimated from reference gene primer amplification. The protocol was immunoSEQ multiplex PCR, while the TCRdb copy is restricted to in-frame clones and leaves out a portion. That table gives V, J and clone size, and the DNA gave D and trimming. This repertoire shows 190,000 or so clones, around 80% found once; its top ten account for approximately 3%. V was cut by 1 base and J by 8 bases, with 15 bases left in between. Per germline, CDR1 SGHTA and CDR2 FQGNSA. The CDR3 contains 15 residues. The chain employs TRBV7-2 and TRBJ2-1; the D gene is possibly TRBD1 (6 bases). This clonotype was sampled from an elderly woman with active or convalescent COVID-19. Sequencing was done on a sample of peripheral blood. In DNA form, the CDR3 reads TGTGCCAGCAGCTTAGGAGGGGACACTCTCTATGAGCAGTTCTTC. Translated: CASSLGGDTLYEQFF.